Below, 19 T cell receptor beta chains from the same sample are listed, as sequenced in a study of T cells in Graves' hyperthyroidism and ophthalmopathy. The CDR3 regions of TCR beta were amplified from RNA transcripts. The HTBI primer set drove a first-round RT-PCR of the TCR CDR3. TCRdb used MiXCR to reprocess the multiplex PCR reads, holding one entry per CDR3 protein. The sample yields approximately 30,000 distinct CDR3 sequences, approximately 50% seen once. Material for sequencing was blood. The origin of the receptors is a woman aged 35 to 49 with Graves' ophthalmopathy.

This clonotype was seen repeatedly, ten times or more. The J gene is TRBJ1-4, the V gene TRBV6-2 or TRBV6-3; D ambiguous. V lost 5 bases and J lost 4, with 5 bases in between. There are 12 residues in the CDR3. Germline V gene sequence: CDR1 MNHEY, CDR2 SVGEGT. The CDR3: CASSVLNEKLFF. The CDR3 DNA reads TGTGCCAGCAGTGTCCTTAATGAAAAACTGTTTTTT.

This clonotype was observed a single time. Possible read error: a much larger clone is one base away. DNA of the CDR3: TGTACCAGCAGCCCCGAAGGGGTTTTCGCCTACGAGCAGTACTTC. Translated: CTSSPEGVFAYEQYF. The chain uses TRBV11-3 and TRBJ2-7; D might be TRBD1 (5 bases). Per the germline V gene, CDR1 is SGHNT and CDR2 is YENEEA. CDR3 length equals 15 residues.

This clonotype was recorded at least ten times. Given a much more abundant clone one base away, this may be a read error. V is TRBV7-3 and J is TRBJ1-1, with D possibly matching TRBD1 (5 bases). Germline CDR1 is SGHTA and CDR2 is FQGTGA. V was trimmed by 6 bases and J by 6 bases, leaving 14 bases between them. The CDR3 is 13 amino acids. The CDR3 sequence is CASSPQGVAEAFF. The CDR3 coding sequence is TGTGCCAGCAGTCCCCAGGGTGTAGCTGAAGCTTTCTTT.

As for this clonotype: The limits of the CDR3 on the DNA are not certain, so only TCRdb's listed CDR3 is given. The chain links TRBV11-1 to TRBJ1-6; TRBD1 is the table's D call, not checked against the DNA. The CDR3 is 21 residues long, counting both termini. The germline V gene encodes CDR1 SGHAT and CDR2 FQDESV (reference sequence). The CDR3: CASSFYICSARQVLKNSPLHF.

In the case of this clonotype: At one end, the junction sequence differs from germline, possibly due to a read error. The rearrangement uses TRBV4-2 and TRBJ2-6; TRBD1 matches at 8 bases. CDR3 length equals 17 residues. Germline CDR1 LGHNA, CDR2 YNFKEQ. The CDR3: CASSPGQVSAGANVLTF. Here the CDR3 DNA reads TGTGCCAGTAGCCCGGGACAGGTTAGCGCTGGGGCCAACGTCCTGACTTTC.

Notes on this clonotype: A clone one base away is much larger, so this may be a read error. The rearrangement links TRBV4-2 to TRBJ2-5; tentatively, D is TRBD1 or TRBD2 (5 bases each). CDR3 size: 16 residues. V was clipped by 1 base and J by 5 bases, with 17 bases between them. Germline CDR1 is LGHNA and CDR2 is YNFKEQ. The CDR3 nucleotides read TGTGCCAGCAGCCAAGTCGGGACGGGCATTCGGGAGACCCAGTACTTC. It yields the protein CASSQVGTGIRETQYF.

Of note for this clonotype: A much larger clonotype is one base distant, so this may be a read error. The CDR3 nucleotides read TGTGCCAGCAGCTCGGGGATTATCGGGGCCACTGAAGCTTTCTTT. Its translation: CASSSGIIGATEAFF. The genes are TRBV5-4 and TRBJ1-1, with TRBD1 as a possible D gene (5 bases). The germline V gene encodes CDR1 SGHNT and CDR2 YYREEE (reference sequence). The CDR3 length is 15 residues. Between the trimmed V and J ends, which lost 3 bases and 4 bases, there was a span of 16 bases.

There are a few counts of this clonotype. A much larger clone differs from this one at a single base, so this may be a read error. The V gene is TRBV12-3 or TRBV12-4, the J gene TRBJ1-2; D unresolved. The length of the CDR3 is 16 residues. V was cut by 3 bases and J by 3 bases, with 17 bases left in between. The CDR3: CASSFKEAAHDYGYTF. The DNA for the CDR3 is TGTGCCAGCAGTTTTAAGGAGGCCGCCCACGACTATGGCTACACCTTC.

In its sample, this clonotype was seen many times. This may arise from a read error, as a much more abundant clone is one base away. The chain couples TRBV7-9 to TRBJ2-7, with 10 bases fitting TRBD1. The V segment lost 5 bases and the J segment 4 bases; nucleotides outside the gene matches: 11. The CDR3 totals 16 residues. CDR1 SEHNR and CDR2 FQNEAQ come from the germline V gene (reference sequence). The CDR3 sequence: CASSDSGGTGAYEQYF. Here the CDR3 DNA reads TGTGCCAGCAGCGATTCTGGTGGGACAGGGGCATACGAGCAGTACTTC.

At least ten counts were recorded for this clonotype. This rearrangement joins TRBV6-2 or TRBV6-3 to TRBJ2-1, with TRBD2 identical over 15 bases. Germline trimming cut 5 bases from V and 8 bases from J; bases unmatched to any gene: 4. The CDR3 covers 15 residues. Germline V gene data show CDR1 as MNHEY and CDR2 as SVGEGT. This CDR3 is CASSNGLAGGHEQFF. The CDR3 DNA sequence: TGTGCCAGCAGTAACGGACTAGCGGGGGGGCATGAGCAGTTCTTC.

The J gene is TRBJ1-5, the V gene TRBV20-1; D not certain. Trimming cost V 0 bases and J 1 base, with 13 bases left between them. From germline, CDR1 is DFQATT and CDR2 SNEGSKA (reference sequence). The CDR3 spans 16 residues. The CDR3 DNA reads as TGCAGTGCTAGAGATCCAGCCAGGCCCAGCAATCAGCCCCAGCATTTT. It encodes CSARDPARPSNQPQHF.

The genes are TRBV2 and TRBJ2-1; D may be TRBD2 (6 bases). V shed 5 bases and J shed 5 bases, with 13 bases lying between them. The CDR3 extends over 14 amino acids. Germline V lookup: CDR1 SNHLY, CDR2 FYNNEI. CDR3 sequence (DNA): TGTGCCAGCAGTTCGGGACTGGATAACAATGAGCAGTTCTTC. It is translated as CASSSGLDNNEQFF.

This clonotype was seen ten or more times. The rearrangement links TRBV19 to TRBJ1-2; D is possibly TRBD1 (5 bases). The CDR3 spans 16 residues. In germline, CDR1 is LNHDA, CDR2 SQIVND (reference sequence). V gave up 4 bases and J gave up 4 bases, with 19 bases separating them. The CDR3 protein is CASSTPGRGGTYGYTF. As DNA, the CDR3 is TGTGCCAGTAGTACGCCGGGTCGGGGTGGGACCTATGGCTACACCTTC. The variable domain in full, completed from reference TRBV19 and TRBJ1-2, reads DGGITQSPKYLFRKEGQNVTLSCEQNLNHDAMYWYRQDPGQGLRLIYYSQIVNDFQKGDIAEGYSVSREKKESFPLTVTSAQKNPTAFYLCASSTPGRGGTYGYTFGSGTRLTVV.

This clonotype was recorded at least ten times. The chain joins TRBV25-1 to TRBJ1-1; D remains unclear. The CDR3 contains 12 residues. V shed 7 bases and J shed 1 base, with 7 bases lying between them. Germline lookup yields CDR1 MGHDK and CDR2 SYGVNS. CDR3 amino acids: CASTTGNTEAFF. The CDR3 DNA sequence: TGTGCCAGCACGACTGGGAACACTGAAGCTTTCTTT.

This clonotype is judged medium-sized. The junction departs from the called germline gene at one end, perhaps through a read error. The chain recombines TRBV2 with TRBJ1-6, with D possibly matching TRBD1 (5 bases). CDR1 and CDR2 from the germline V gene are SNHLY and FYNNEI. The length of the CDR3 is 13 residues. CDR3 DNA: TGTGCCGGCAGGGAGTCCTATAATTCACCCCTCCACTTT. Translation: CAGRESYNSPLHF.

There are many counts of this clonotype. The genes are TRBV7-9 and TRBJ1-1; D ambiguous. Germline CDR1 is SEHNR and CDR2 is FQNEAQ (reference sequence). V lost 1 base to trimming and J lost 1 base, with 7 bases between them. CDR3 length: 14 amino acids. CDR3: CASSLGSGNTEAFF. The DNA of the CDR3 is TGTGCCAGCAGCTTAGGCAGCGGGAACACTGAAGCTTTCTTT. The complete variable domain, with remaining parts taken from reference TRBV7-9 and TRBJ1-1, reads DTGVSQNPRHKITKRGQNVTFRCDPISEHNRLYWYRQTLGQGPEFLTYFQNEAQLEKSRLLSDRFSAERPKGSFSTLEIQRTEQGDSAMYLCASSLGSGNTEAFFGQGTRLTVV.

The rearrangement links TRBV11-3 to TRBJ1-1; D possibly corresponds to TRBD1 (6 bases). The CDR3 consists of 16 residues. Deletions cut 4 bases from V and 1 base from J, with 16 bases between. Germline CDR1 reads SGHNT; CDR2 reads YENEEA. This CDR3 is CASSSGRGMENTEAFF. CDR3 sequence (DNA): TGTGCCAGCAGCTCCGGCAGGGGAATGGAGAACACTGAAGCTTTCTTT.

This chain connects TRBV27 to TRBJ1-1; D possibly corresponds to TRBD1 (5 bases). There are 14 residues in the CDR3. Germline assignment: CDR1 MNHEY and CDR2 SMNVEV (reference sequence). V was pared by 3 bases and J by 2 bases, with 10 bases between. CDR3 loop: CASSFRQGNTEAFF. CDR3 DNA: TGTGCCAGCAGTTTTCGGCAGGGCAACACTGAAGCTTTCTTT.

The rearrangement joins TRBV19 to TRBJ1-1, with TRBD1 as a possible D gene (5 bases). This CDR3 has 13 residues. Germline loops: CDR1 LNHDA, CDR2 SQIVND (reference sequence). The V end was cut by 3 bases, the J end by 3 bases, with 8 bases between. The CDR3 sequence is CASSIEGDTEAFF. CDR3 sequence (DNA): TGTGCCAGTAGTATTGAAGGGGACACTGAAGCTTTCTTT.